This is a list of T cell receptor beta chains from one sample in a study of T cell repertoires in cytomegalovirus infection. Their cognate antigens are unknown. Each CDR3 protein is one row after TCRdb ran MiXCR on the reads. This sample has some 560,000 distinct CDR3 sequences, with under 45% found just once. The sample in question was cultured PBMCs, obtained from culture after CMV antigen stimulation. The origin of the receptors is a human donor in good health (CMV status not recorded). Some clones in this sample may be carry-over from other donors' samples. Each CDR3 is given with its conserved first and last residue. The D gene is left open where the match is weak. The listing skips clone size in some rows; elsewhere it reads once, few, many or a size class.

v_call	j_call	d_call	clone_size	cdr3_aa	cdr3_nt
TRBV7-2	TRBJ1-2	NA	NA	CASSPGEGGYTF	TGTGCCAGCAGCCCAGGGGAGGGTGGCTACACCTTC
TRBV7-2	TRBJ2-3	NA	NA	CASSPLVDTQYF	TGTGCCAGCAGCCCCCTAGTCGATACGCAGTATTTT
TRBV12-3/TRBV12-4	TRBJ2-3	NA	NA	CASSSESSADTQYF	TGTGCCAGCAGTTCGGAGTCATCGGCAGATACGCAGTATTTT
TRBV12-3/TRBV12-4	TRBJ1-3	NA	NA	CASNRATGNTIYF	TGTGCCAGCAACAGGGCCACTGGAAACACCATATATTTT
TRBV7-2	TRBJ2-6	NA	few	CASSTLSGANVLTF	TGTGCCAGCAGCACCCTCTCTGGGGCCAACGTCCTGACTTTC
TRBV6-6	TRBJ1-5	NA	NA	CASRRSVPNQPQHF	TGTGCCAGCCGGCGGTCGGTGCCCAATCAGCCCCAGCATTTT
TRBV5-6	TRBJ1-4	NA	few	CASSLGPRKEKLFF	TGTGCCAGCAGCTTGGGCCCCAGGAAGGAAAAACTGTTTTTT
TRBV11-2	TRBJ2-7	NA	NA	CASSSHGRGGPPAGYEQYF	TGTGCCAGCAGCTCCCACGGTAGGGGCGGGCCCCCCGCGGGCTACGAGCAGTACTTC
TRBV2	TRBJ2-5	TRBD2	few	CASRDGQGGETQYF	TGTGCCAGCAGGGACGGCCAGGGAGGGGAGACCCAGTACTTC
TRBV6-5	TRBJ1-1	TRBD1	NA	CASCSGTGSTEAFF	TGTGCCAGCTGTTCCGGGACAGGGAGCACTGAAGCTTTCTTT
TRBV14	TRBJ2-1	NA	few	CASSQLGPYNEQFF	TGTGCCAGCAGCCAACTAGGACCCTACAATGAGCAGTTCTTC
TRBV29-1	TRBJ1-1	NA	NA	CSVKNRDLDTEAFF	TGCAGCGTCAAAAACAGGGACTTGGACACTGAAGCTTTCTTT
TRBV6-1	TRBJ1-6	NA	NA	CASSRGSLNPPLHF	TGTGCCAGCAGTCGGGGCAGCTTGAATCCACCCCTCCACTTT
TRBV6-2/TRBV6-3	TRBJ2-2	NA	NA	CAGRMGETGELFF	TGTGCCGGTAGAATGGGAGAAACCGGGGAGCTGTTTTTT
TRBV7-6	TRBJ2-2	TRBD1	NA	CASSLGTGRNTGELFF	TGTGCCAGCAGCCTCGGGACAGGGAGGAACACCGGGGAGCTGTTTTTT
TRBV2	TRBJ2-5	TRBD2	few	CARGTSGKETQYF	TGTGCCAGGGGGACTAGCGGAAAAGAGACCCAGTACTTC
TRBV19	TRBJ2-1	TRBD2	few	CASSIGGGGLSEQFF	TGTGCCAGTAGTATAGGTGGGGGAGGGTTAAGTGAGCAGTTCTTC
TRBV5-6	TRBJ1-2	NA	NA	CASSLYSFDYTF	TGTGCCAGCAGCTTGTACAGCTTTGACTACACCTTC
TRBV7-2	TRBJ2-3	NA	few	CASGGTFTDTQYF	TGTGCCAGCGGTGGGACATTCACAGATACGCAGTATTTT
TRBV12-3/TRBV12-4	TRBJ2-3	TRBD1	NA	CASSPGGWDTQYF	TGTGCCAGCAGCCCAGGGGGCTGGGATACGCAGTATTTT
TRBV19	TRBJ1-1	NA	NA	CASTDGGFDTEAFF	TGTGCCAGTACCGACGGAGGTTTCGACACTGAAGCTTTCTTT
TRBV7-9	TRBJ2-2	TRBD2	NA	CASISGRTTGELFF	TGTGCCAGCATCTCCGGGAGGACCACCGGGGAGCTGTTTTTT
TRBV10-3	TRBJ2-3	TRBD1	NA	CALSDRRLTDTQYF	TGTGCCTTATCGGACAGGCGGCTCACAGATACGCAGTATTTT
TRBV7-2	TRBJ2-1	TRBD2	many	CASSYRSGENEQFF	TGTGCCAGCAGCTACCGGAGCGGGGAGAATGAGCAGTTCTTC
TRBV12-3/TRBV12-4	TRBJ2-3	TRBD2	NA	CASRGVVGDTQYF	TGTGCCAGCCGGGGGGTAGTTGGAGATACGCAGTATTTT
TRBV7-8	TRBJ2-2	TRBD1	few	CASSSRSGGANTGELFF	TGTGCCAGCAGCTCCCGATCAGGGGGCGCGAACACCGGGGAGCTGTTTTTT
TRBV7-6	TRBJ1-1	NA	many	CASSPMTANTEAFF	TGTGCCAGCAGCCCGATGACAGCCAACACTGAAGCTTTCTTT
TRBV7-6	TRBJ1-1	NA	NA	CASSPIPWTVMNTEAFF	TGTGCCAGCAGCCCGATCCCCTGGACAGTAATGAACACTGAAGCTTTCTTT
TRBV7-2	TRBJ2-2	NA	NA	CASSFWGDTGELFF	TGTGCCAGCAGCTTTTGGGGGGACACCGGGGAGCTGTTTTTT
TRBV4-2	TRBJ2-5	TRBD2	NA	CASSQQRGGQKTQYF	TGTGCCAGCAGCCAACAGCGGGGGGGCCAGAAGACCCAGTACTTC
TRBV20-1	TRBJ1-1	NA	NA	CSARDTGSTEAFF	TGCAGTGCTAGAGACACAGGGAGCACTGAAGCTTTCTTT
TRBV18	TRBJ1-5	NA	few	CASSPVNSVQPQHF	TGTGCCAGCTCACCGGTCAACTCGGTACAGCCCCAGCATTTT
TRBV7-2	TRBJ1-6	NA	NA	CASRGVLGSPLHF	TGTGCCAGCAGGGGGGTTTTGGGGTCACCCCTCCACTTT
TRBV7-8	TRBJ1-5	TRBD1	NA	CASSSHLDRGRNQPQHF	TGTGCCAGCAGCTCCCACCTGGACAGGGGCAGGAATCAGCCCCAGCATTTT
TRBV12-3/TRBV12-4	TRBJ1-2	NA	NA	CASSWEGNYGYTF	TGTGCCAGCAGTTGGGAGGGTAACTATGGCTACACCTTC
TRBV7-2	TRBJ2-3	NA	NA	CASSFGGFSTDTQYF	TGTGCCAGCAGCTTTGGAGGGTTTAGCACAGATACGCAGTATTTT
TRBV5-1	TRBJ2-7	NA	few	CASTPPGSYEQYF	TGCGCCAGCACCCCCCCAGGGAGCTACGAGCAGTACTTC
TRBV7-2	TRBJ2-7	TRBD2	few	CASSLASGRGYEQYF	TGTGCCAGCAGCTTAGCTAGCGGGAGGGGTTACGAGCAGTACTTC
TRBV7-8	TRBJ2-6	NA	NA	CAAEVDSGANVLTF	TGTGCCGCGGAAGTCGACTCTGGGGCCAACGTCCTGACTTTC
TRBV7-2	TRBJ2-3	TRBD2	NA	CASSLAQPLAGVWGTDTQYF	TGTGCCAGCAGCTTAGCGCAACCACTAGCGGGAGTCTGGGGCACAGATACGCAGTATTTT
TRBV7-6	TRBJ2-3	NA	few	CASSMGVGTDTQYF	TGTGCCAGCAGCATGGGGGTAGGCACAGATACGCAGTATTTT
TRBV7-9	TRBJ1-4	TRBD1	NA	CASSPQGATIEKLFF	TGTGCCAGCAGCCCTCAGGGGGCAACTATTGAAAAACTGTTTTTT